The text below deals with one TCR beta chain. Its antigen is not known. Libraries were prepared by immunoSEQ multiplex PCR; TCRdb keeps only in-frame clonotypes and omits some of them. The sample lists about 120,000 clones, 85% to 90% occurring once. This specimen comes from a study of T cell responses to AZD1222 COVID-19 vaccine. At the level of the study: Pooling was applied to second doses at about 4 or about 12 weeks. Whole-study findings and limits: Donor demographics were predominantly white British with a female majority; clonal diversity may be underestimated. Repertoires were sampled only after the peak T cell response. Only six AZD1222 recipients tested seropositive at baseline.

V was pared by 3 bases and J by 3 bases, with 3 bases between. CDR3 length: 11 amino acids. Germline assignment: CDR1 MGHRA and CDR2 YSYEKL. The origin of this receptor is an adult in good health. Sequenced here: peripheral blood, sampled on day 0 of AZD1222 vaccination. The chain employs TRBV4-1 and TRBJ2-7; no clear D. The CDR3 reads CASSHDYEQYF. In nucleotides, the CDR3 is TGCGCCAGCAGCCATGACTACGAGCAGTACTTC.